This entry concerns a single T cell receptor (beta chain). What it recognizes is unknown. These data are taken from a study of cytomegalovirus exposure and HLA in healthy donors. Study-level information: Findings of an earlier analysis included some 120 million unique TCR beta sequences from 180 million or so T cells. Findings of the study overall: Several V segments, TRBV6-2 and TRBV6-3 among them, could not be told apart and were dropped. Accurate HLA-A and HLA-B prediction from TCR beta sequences was reported for most subjects.

The PCR ran on 60 Vbeta and 13 Jbeta primers. Authors' methods: A follow-up analysis tallied about 80 million unique TCR beta chains, roughly 11 million shared. Here immunoSEQ multiplex PCR was the method, and the copy in TCRdb shows in-frame clones only, minus some. That table supplies the V and J calls and clone size; D and trimming were determined from the DNA. The sample holds some 110,000 clones, around 80% seen once. The ends were cut back, 4 bases at V and 5 bases at J, with 8 bases in the middle. This CDR3 contains 12 residues. CDR1 and CDR2 from the germline V gene are SGHVS and FNYEAQ. The rearrangement joins TRBV7-6 to TRBJ1-1; D perhaps matches TRBD1 (5 bases). Sequencing was carried out using PBMCs. The receptor comes from a woman under 30 in good health and CMV-seropositive. CDR3 nucleotide sequence: TGTGCCAGCAGCTGGGGGGGGACTGAAGCTTTCTTT. Protein product: CASSWGGTEAFF.